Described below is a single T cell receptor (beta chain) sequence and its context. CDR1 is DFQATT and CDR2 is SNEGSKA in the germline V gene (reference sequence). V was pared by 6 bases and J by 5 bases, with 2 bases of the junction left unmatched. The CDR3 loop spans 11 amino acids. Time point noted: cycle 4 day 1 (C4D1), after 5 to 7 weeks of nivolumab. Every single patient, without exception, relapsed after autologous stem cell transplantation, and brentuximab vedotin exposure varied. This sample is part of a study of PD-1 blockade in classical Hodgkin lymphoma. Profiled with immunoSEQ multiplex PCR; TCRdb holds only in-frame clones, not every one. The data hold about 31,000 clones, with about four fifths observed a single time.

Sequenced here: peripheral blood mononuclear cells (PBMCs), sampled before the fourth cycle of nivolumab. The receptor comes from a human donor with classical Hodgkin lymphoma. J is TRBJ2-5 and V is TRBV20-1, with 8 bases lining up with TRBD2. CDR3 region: CSAAGEETQYF. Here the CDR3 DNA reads TGCAGTGCAGCGGGAGAGGAGACCCAGTACTTC.